This paragraph covers one T cell receptor beta chain sequence. This record belongs to a study of blood T cell repertoires in COVID-19. Study summary: Samples representing acute and convalescent COVID-19 were sourced from the United States, Italy and Spain.

Donors were grouped by their self-reported clinical history. Within 2 weeks of study entry, exposed participants had contacted a PCR-confirmed or clinician-diagnosed COVID-19 case. In the original processing: Researchers report that nucleated cell counts were estimated from reference gene primer amplification. Libraries were prepared by immunoSEQ multiplex PCR; TCRdb keeps only in-frame clonotypes and omits some of them. D and trimming were read from the DNA, whereas the V and J calls and clone size are those reported in that table. The top ten hold roughly 0.9% of the sample, which has 350,000 to 400,000 clones, approximately 91% seen once. Sequenced sample: PBMCs or T cells enriched from blood (not recorded which). The TCR comes from a woman in her 40s who had been exposed to COVID-19.

The CDR3 DNA reads TGTGCCAGCAGGCAGGGGGCGTATTATGGCTACACCTTC. This translates into CASRQGAYYGYTF. V gene TRBV12-3 or TRBV12-4 combines with J gene TRBJ1-2; 8 bases align to TRBD1. The CDR3 extends over 13 amino acids. J lost 5 bases, V lost 6 bases, and 5 bases had no gene match.